The rows below give T cell receptor beta chains drawn from one sample of a study of OX40 agonist ivuxolimab in advanced cancers. Libraries were prepared by immunoSEQ multiplex PCR; TCRdb keeps only in-frame clonotypes and omits some of them. The repertoire holds 90,000 to 100,000 clones, with around nine tenths as singletons. Sequencing used CD4+ or CD8+ T cells sorted from blood, obtained in a trial of the OX40 agonist ivuxolimab. These receptor sequences come from an adult with an advanced solid tumor such as melanoma, head and neck, liver or kidney cancer. Each CDR3 is given with its conserved first and last residue. Each record gives: J gene, D gene, V gene, clone size, CDR3 DNA, CDR3 protein. D genes are given only for firm matches. The size entry is marked missing in some rows and otherwise reads once, few, many or a size class.

TRBJ1-5 | . | TRBV4-3 | . | TGCGCCAGCAGCCAAATAGCGGGCAGGGATCAGCCCCAGCATTTT | CASSQIAGRDQPQHF
TRBJ2-3 | . | TRBV7-2 | few | TGTGCCAGCAGCTGGTTCACAGATACGCAGTATTTT | CASSWFTDTQYF
TRBJ1-3 | TRBD1 | TRBV5-4 | . | TGTGCCAGCAGCCCGGGGACAGAGAACACCATATATTTT | CASSPGTENTIYF
TRBJ1-2 | . | TRBV5-6 | . | TGTGCCAGCAGCCCACGCGGGGAAGGCTACACCTTC | CASSPRGEGYTF
TRBJ2-5 | . | TRBV29-1 | . | TGCAGCGTCCTCCAAGAGACCCAGTACTTC | CSVLQETQYF
TRBJ2-3 | . | TRBV19 | . | TGTGCCAGTAGTTCACACCAAAGCAGCACAGATACGCAGTATTTT | CASSSHQSSTDTQYF
TRBJ2-2 | TRBD2 | TRBV19 | . | TGTGCCACCTCCGTCGGGACTAGCGTGAACACCGGGGAGCTGTTTTTT | CATSVGTSVNTGELFF
TRBJ2-7 | TRBD1 | TRBV6-1 | . | TGTGCCAGCAGTGCCCTTCGGGACAGGGGGACCGAGCAGTACTTC | CASSALRDRGTEQYF
TRBJ1-2 | TRBD1 | TRBV30 | . | TGTGCCTGGCACGGGACAGGGACGAATGGCTACACCTTC | CAWHGTGTNGYTF
TRBJ2-1 | TRBD2 | TRBV7-2 | . | TGTGCCAGCAGCTCTTTAGCGGGAGGTTACTACAATGAGCAGTTCTTC | CASSSLAGGYYNEQFF
TRBJ2-3 | . | TRBV12-5 | . | TGTGCTAGTGGTTTGGCAGGCACAGATACGCAGTATTTT | CASGLAGTDTQYF
TRBJ2-1 | TRBD2 | TRBV30 | . | TGTGCCTGGACCGGGGAGGGTTCCTACAATGAGCAGTTCTTC | CAWTGEGSYNEQFF
TRBJ1-2 | TRBD1 | TRBV5-1 | . | TGCGCCAGCAGCTCCGGACAGGAACTTTCCTATGGCTACACCTTC | CASSSGQELSYGYTF
TRBJ2-7 | TRBD2 | TRBV7-9 | . | TGTGCCAGCAGCTTACAGCGGGGGAACCACGAGCAGTACTTC | CASSLQRGNHEQYF
TRBJ2-2 | . | TRBV28 | . | TGTGCCAGCAGTTCTCCCCCCCTGCAGGGCTTCACCGGGGAGCTGTTTTTT | CASSSPPLQGFTGELFF
TRBJ1-2 | . | TRBV30 | . | TGTGCCTGTGTCCACTTCTATGGCTACACCTTC | CACVHFYGYTF
TRBJ1-4 | TRBD1 | TRBV18 | . | TGTGCCAGCTCCCTGTACAGGGGGCAGGGGGGCGAAAAACTGTTTTTT | CASSLYRGQGGEKLFF
TRBJ1-4 | . | TRBV28 | . | TGTGCCAGCAGTTTAGGGACACGAACTGAAAAACTGTTTTTT | CASSLGTRTEKLFF
TRBJ1-1 | . | TRBV7-9 | . | TGTGCCAGCAGCTTAACCACTGAAGCTTTCTTT | CASSLTTEAFF
TRBJ2-1 | . | TRBV5-1 | . | TGCGCCAGCAGCTTGGGAAACTCCTACAATGAGCAGTTCTTC | CASSLGNSYNEQFF
TRBJ2-5 | . | TRBV5-1 | . | TGCGCCAGCAGCCCGGACGGCCAAGAGACCCAGTACTTC | CASSPDGQETQYF
TRBJ2-1 | . | TRBV2 | . | TGTGCCAGCAGTGGAATGTTGTACAATGAGCAGTTCTTC | CASSGMLYNEQFF
TRBJ1-2 | . | TRBV7-2 | . | TGTGCCAGCAGCCAGACATCGGATTATGGCTACACCTTC | CASSQTSDYGYTF
TRBJ2-5 | TRBD2 | TRBV9 | . | TGTGCCAGCAGGTCCGGACTAGCGGGACTCGGGACCCAGTACTTC | CASRSGLAGLGTQYF
TRBJ2-1 | TRBD2 | TRBV9 | . | TGTGCCAGCAGCGCTGGAGTCGGACTAGCGGAGTACAATGAGCAGTTCTTC | CASSAGVGLAEYNEQFF
TRBJ2-1 | TRBD2 | TRBV5-1 | . | TGCGCCAGCAGCTCCGGACTAGCGGGAGGGAATGAGCAGTTCTTC | CASSSGLAGGNEQFF
TRBJ2-2 | . | TRBV5-1 | few | TGCGCCAGCAGCCCCTCCAGGGTAACCCACACCGGGGAGCTGTTTTTT | CASSPSRVTHTGELFF
TRBJ1-1 | . | TRBV2 | . | TGTGCCAGCAGTACAGGGCCCATGAACACTGAAGCTTTCTTT | CASSTGPMNTEAFF
TRBJ2-7 | TRBD1 | TRBV5-8 | . | TGTGCCAGCAGCGGGCTCCGGGACAGGAGCTCCTACGAGCAGTACTTC | CASSGLRDRSSYEQYF
TRBJ2-5 | . | TRBV5-8 | . | TGTGCCAGCAGCCGTAGCGAGGGAGAGACCCAGTACTTC | CASSRSEGETQYF
TRBJ1-1 | . | TRBV19 | . | TGTGCCAGTAGTATAGGCTCAGGGCCTCTGAACACTGAAGCTTTCTTT | CASSIGSGPLNTEAFF
TRBJ1-2 | . | TRBV6-5 | few | TGTGCCAGCAGTTACAGCCTCACAGGGTCTTATGGCTACACCTTC | CASSYSLTGSYGYTF
TRBJ2-3 | TRBD1 | TRBV6-5 | . | TGTGCCAGCAGTTACTATGGACAGGGGAGGCCAGATACGCAGTATTTT | CASSYYGQGRPDTQYF
TRBJ1-2 | . | TRBV7-3 | . | TGTGCCAGCAGCTTATCCGCAGGGAGCCCTTATGGCTACACCTTC | CASSLSAGSPYGYTF
TRBJ2-3 | . | TRBV5-5 | once | TGTGCCAGCAGATTCAGGGATCCTAGCACAGATACGCAGTATTTT | CASRFRDPSTDTQYF
TRBJ1-5 | . | TRBV19 | . | TGTGCCAGTAGTCTAATATCGAAACTGTACGCGGCCCAGCATTTT | CASSLISKLYAAQHF
TRBJ2-6 | . | TRBV7-9 | . | TGTGCCAGCAGCGTTCACAGAAGCTCTGGGGCCAACGTCCTGACTTTC | CASSVHRSSGANVLTF
TRBJ1-2 | TRBD1 | TRBV9 | . | TGTGCCAGCAGCGTAGGAGTGGGACAGGGGAGGTTTGGCTACACCTTC | CASSVGVGQGRFGYTF
TRBJ1-1 | . | TRBV14 | few | TGTGCCAGCAGCCAACAGGGCGACACTGAAGCTTTCTTT | CASSQQGDTEAFF
TRBJ2-2 | . | TRBV7-7 | . | TGTGCTAGCAGCCGAGGGGGCACCGGGGAGCTGTTTTTT | CASSRGGTGELFF
TRBJ2-1 | . | TRBV5-1 | . | TGCGCCAGCAGTTCACAGGGCTATGAGCAGTTCTTC | CASSSQGYEQFF
TRBJ2-5 | . | TRBV7-3 | . | TGTGCCAGCAGCCTTGTTCAAGGAGAGACCCAGTACTTC | CASSLVQGETQYF
TRBJ2-5 | TRBD1 | TRBV6-1 | . | TGTGCCAGCAGTCTGGGACAGAGGGAGACCCAGTACTTC | CASSLGQRETQYF
TRBJ2-1 | . | TRBV6-6 | . | TGTGCCAGCACCATTACTGGGATCCTCGTTCAGCAGTTCTTC | CASTITGILVQQFF
TRBJ1-3 | . | TRBV28 | . | TGTGCCAGCAGTTTAACCGGAAACACCATATATTTT | CASSLTGNTIYF
TRBJ2-1 | . | TRBV11-1 | once | TGTGCCAGCAGCTTAGCGGGAGGTGGGTCCTACAATGAGCAGTTCTTC | CASSLAGGGSYNEQFF
TRBJ1-5 | . | TRBV6-5 | . | TGTGCCAGCAGTAGAGGGGACACCAATCAGCCCCAGCATTTT | CASSRGDTNQPQHF
TRBJ2-3 | . | TRBV27 | . | TGTGCCAGCAGTCCCCTCCAAAGCACAGATACGCAGTATTTT | CASSPLQSTDTQYF
TRBJ2-3 | . | TRBV19 | . | TGTGCCAGTAGGGGACCGGCGGATACGCAGTATTTT | CASRGPADTQYF
TRBJ1-3 | . | TRBV2 | . | TGTGCCAGCACCATACACCCAGGCGTGCAAGGAAACACCATATATTTT | CASTIHPGVQGNTIYF
TRBJ1-1 | . | TRBV27 | . | TGTGCCAGCAGTTTAAAGGGGTCCACTGAAGCTTTCTTT | CASSLKGSTEAFF
TRBJ2-2 | . | TRBV11-2 | . | TGTGCCAGCAGCTTCGGAGGGTCAAACACCGGGGAGCTGTTTTTT | CASSFGGSNTGELFF
TRBJ1-2 | . | TRBV5-8 | . | TGTGCCAGCAGGCCCACCGGGACGATCGCGATGTATGGCTACACCTTC | CASRPTGTIAMYGYTF
TRBJ2-1 | . | TRBV7-2 | . | TGTGCCAGCCGGGGAGGGGGAGGGCCTCTTAATGAGCAGTTCTTC | CASRGGGGPLNEQFF
TRBJ1-2 | . | TRBV7-8 | . | TGTGCCAGCAGCTTGAGGGGGGTTACTTACAGGGTTGGCTATGGCTACACCTTC | CASSLRGVTYRVGYGYTF
TRBJ2-7 | TRBD1 | TRBV6-1 | . | TGTGCCAGCAGAACAGGCGGGACAGGGTACCACGAGCAGTACTTC | CASRTGGTGYHEQYF
TRBJ1-1 | . | TRBV2 | . | TGTGCCAGCAGCCCCCTTCTTGAAGCTTTCTTT | CASSPLLEAFF